The 12 T cell receptor beta chains below come from one sample, sequenced in a study of T cells in Graves' hyperthyroidism and ophthalmopathy (dated by TCRdb to between 2018 and 2020). The library relied on multiplex PCR. Sequencer: Illumina HiSeq 2000. TCR beta CDR3 regions were amplified from RNA transcripts. For the first round of RT-PCR on the TCR CDR3, the HTBI primer set was used together with the Qiagen OneStep RT-PCR kit. TCRdb trimmed the raw reads at Q25, called clones with MiXCR and kept productive beta chains. Rows with one shared CDR3 protein collapse into an entry with the most common genes and DNA. In this sample the table shows 490,000 or so distinct CDR3 sequences, 40% to 55% of which occur a single time. Together, the top ten hold around two fifths of the sample. Sequenced input: peripheral blood or thyroid tissue (not recorded which). These receptor sequences come from an adult woman with Graves' disease, either hyperthyroidism or ophthalmopathy (not recorded which).

The V gene is TRBV7-8, the J gene TRBJ2-7, with D perhaps matching TRBD2 (5 bases). V lost 5 bases and J lost 0, with 11 bases in between. CDR3 length: 14 amino acids. The germline V gene has CDR1 SGHVS and CDR2 FQNEAQ. The chain's CDR3 is CASSHPGSSYEQYF. DNA for the CDR3: TGTGCCAGCAGCCATCCGGGGTCCTCCTACGAGCAGTACTTC.

The chain is built from TRBV19 and TRBJ1-1; 9 bases fit TRBD1. CDR1 is LNHDA and CDR2 is SQIVND in the germline V gene (reference sequence). Losses at the gene ends were 8 bases for V and 0 bases for J; bases not matched to a gene: 4. The CDR3 has 14 amino acids. CDR3 residues: CASATGGLNTEAFF. The CDR3 DNA reads TGTGCCAGTGCGACAGGGGGATTGAACACTGAAGCTTTCTTT.

This rearrangement joins TRBV19 to TRBJ1-1; no firm D call. CDR1 and CDR2 (germline): LNHDA, SQIVND (reference sequence). This CDR3 has 16 amino acids. Trimming took off 4 bases at V and 1 base at J, with 16 bases between the two ends. CDR3 amino acids: CASSTIATNGNTEAFF. The DNA for the CDR3 is TGTGCCAGTAGTACCATAGCCACGAACGGGAACACTGAAGCTTTCTTT.

The chain employs TRBV9 and TRBJ2-7, with 10 bases fitting TRBD1. Trimming cost V 0 bases and J 6 bases; bases outside gene matches: 6. Germline V CDR1 and CDR2: SGDLS, YYNGEE. The CDR3 is made up of 15 amino acids. CDR3 sequence (DNA): TGTGCCAGCAGCGTAGGACTGGGACAGGGGACCGAGCAGTACTTC. Amino acids: CASSVGLGQGTEQYF.

Regarding this clonotype: A junction boundary mismatches the germline segment, possibly from a read error. V usage is TRBV2 and J usage is TRBJ1-2; 7 bases agree with TRBD1. There are 12 residues in the CDR3. The germline V gene encodes CDR1 SNHLY and CDR2 FYNNEI. CDR3 region: CASGTHRGRAIF. CDR3 DNA sequence: TGTGCCAGCGGTACTCACAGGGGACGGGCCATCTTC.

The chain joins TRBV25-1 to TRBJ2-2; 7 nucleotides line up with TRBD1. The CDR3 contains 18 residues. The germline CDR1 and CDR2 sequences are MGHDK and SYGVNS. V dropped 0 bases and J dropped 4; count of bases not matched to a gene: 11. The CDR3 DNA sequence: TGTGCCAGCAGTGAATATCGGACAGGTGGAAAGAGCACCGGGGAGCTGTTTTTT. Encoded protein: CASSEYRTGGKSTGELFF.

This clonotype was seen a handful of times. The rearrangement joins TRBV7-9 to TRBJ2-3; D gene ambiguous. CDR3 length: 13 residues. In germline, CDR1 is SEHNR, CDR2 FQNEAQ (reference sequence). V was pared by 3 bases and J by 2 bases, with 6 bases between. CDR3 DNA sequence: TGTGCCAGCAGCTTCTCTAACACAGATACGCAGTATTTT. This encodes CASSFSNTDTQYF.

This clonotype occurred a few times. The V and J genes are TRBV9 and TRBJ2-7; D is unclear. Trimming left V 0 bases short and J 0 bases short, with 7 bases between. CDR1 and CDR2 (germline): SGDLS, YYNGEE. The CDR3 runs to 14 residues. The CDR3 reads CASSVERASYEQYF. CDR3 DNA sequence: TGTGCCAGCAGCGTAGAGCGAGCCTCCTACGAGCAGTACTTC.

This clonotype was counted between two and nine times. The chain employs TRBV5-6 and TRBJ2-7; the D gene is possibly TRBD1 (6 bases). Per germline, CDR1 SGHDT and CDR2 YYEEEE. The CDR3 loop spans 16 amino acids. Trimming removed 4 bases from V and 5 bases from J, with 22 bases in between. The CDR3 region is CASSTRQVLSVDEQYF. DNA for the CDR3: TGTGCCAGCAGCACAAGACAGGTCCTATCGGTGGACGAGCAGTACTTC.

V and J are TRBV6-2 or TRBV6-3 and TRBJ1-1, with TRBD1 matching over 10 bases. V lost 2 bases, J lost 5 bases, and 5 bases stayed unmatched. Germline CDR1 MNHEY, CDR2 SVGEGT. The CDR3 runs to 15 residues. The CDR3 nucleotides read TGTGCCAGCAGTTACACGACAGGGGGCTTTACTGAAGCTTTCTTT. It specifies CASSYTTGGFTEAFF.

The chain recombines TRBV19 with TRBJ2-3, with 11 bases that match TRBD2. Losses at the gene ends were 5 bases for V and 5 bases for J; bases not matched to a gene: 6. The germline gives CDR1 LNHDA, CDR2 SQIVND (reference sequence). CDR3 size: 15 residues. The CDR3 coding sequence is TGTGCCAGTAGTGAACTAGCGGGAGTGATAGATACGCAGTATTTT. As protein: CASSELAGVIDTQYF.

This clonotype was seen ten or more times. The chain combines TRBV7-8 with TRBJ2-7; D not resolved. The CDR3 covers 14 residues. The germline V gene has CDR1 SGHVS and CDR2 FQNEAQ. Trimming stripped 1 base from V and 5 bases from J, with 12 bases between. The CDR3 is CASSLDRRVHEQYF. The CDR3 DNA reads as TGTGCCAGCAGCTTAGACCGTCGGGTCCACGAGCAGTACTTC. The complete variable domain, with remaining parts taken from reference TRBV7-8 and TRBJ2-7, reads GAGVSQSPRYKVAKRGQDVALRCDPISGHVSLFWYQQALGQGPEFLTYFQNEAQLDKSGLPSDRFFAERPEGSVSTLKIQRTQQEDSAVYLCASSLDRRVHEQYFGPGTRLTVT.